This T cell receptor beta chain comes out of a study of blood T cell repertoires in COVID-19. For the study at large: Whether acute or convalescent, the COVID-19 samples came from the United States, Italy and Spain. Sample material is recorded as cDNA or gDNA derived from T cells, B-cell-depleted T cells, or PBMCs.

In the study's own analysis: Researchers report that nucleated cell counts were estimated from reference gene primer amplification. Repertoires were generated with immunoSEQ multiplex PCR, while TCRdb's copy carries only in-frame clones and drops some. The V and J calls and clone size come from that table; D and trimming were worked out from the DNA. Altogether 150,000 to 200,000 clones are present, around 93% being singletons, with the ten largest covering 3.5% to 5%. The CDR3 is 15 amino acids. CDR1 is MGHRA, CDR2 YSYEKL, per germline. V was pared by 3 bases and J by 7 bases, with 10 bases of the junction left unmatched.

The specimen was peripheral blood. The sequence was collected from a woman aged 45 to 65 with acute or convalescent COVID-19. This chain connects TRBV4-1 to TRBJ2-7; TRBD1 aligns across 9 bases. CDR3: CASSHGGTGTREQYF. DNA for the CDR3: TGCGCCAGCAGCCATGGCGGGACAGGGACGAGGGAGCAGTACTTC.